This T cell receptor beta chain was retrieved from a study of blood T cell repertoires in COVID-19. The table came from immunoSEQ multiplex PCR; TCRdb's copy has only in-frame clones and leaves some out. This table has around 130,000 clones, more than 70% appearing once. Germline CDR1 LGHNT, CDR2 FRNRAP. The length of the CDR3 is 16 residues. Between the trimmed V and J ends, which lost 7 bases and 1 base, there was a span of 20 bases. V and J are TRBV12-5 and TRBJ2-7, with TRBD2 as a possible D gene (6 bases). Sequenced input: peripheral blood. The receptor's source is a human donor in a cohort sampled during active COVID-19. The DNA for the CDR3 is TGTGCTAGTGCCGCGCTACTCGGGGGACCTTCCTACGAGCAGTACTTC. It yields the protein CASAALLGGPSYEQYF.